These 20 T cell receptor beta chains share one sample of origin, sequenced in a study of Graves' ophthalmopathy and Graves' hyperthyroidism. Transcripts of RNA were the source for amplifying TCR beta CDR3 regions. Second-round multiplex PCR came after a first-round RT-PCR that employed HTBI primers. TCRdb redid the calling of the multiplex PCR reads with MiXCR, one entry per CDR3 protein. Of about 370,000 distinct CDR3 sequences in the sample, 18% were seen once. The sequenced sample consisted of peripheral blood. These TCRs come from a woman younger than 30 with Graves' ophthalmopathy.

This clonotype was picked up many times. The chain combines TRBV28 with TRBJ2-2, with TRBD1 identical over 8 bases. Germline V CDR1 and CDR2: MDHEN, SYDVKM. The length of the CDR3 is 16 residues. Germline trimming cut 4 bases from V and 1 base from J; bases unmatched to any gene: 5. In nucleotides, the CDR3 is TGTGCCAGCAGTTCCGCTGACAGGGGGAACACCGGGGAGCTGTTTTTT. Translated, it gives CASSSADRGNTGELFF.

This sequence joins TRBV6-1 and TRBJ1-1; D is undetermined. The CDR3 totals 13 residues. Germline CDR1 MNHNS, CDR2 SASEGT. Trimming left V 2 bases short and J 12 bases short, with 16 bases between. The CDR3 here is CASSENRRVESFF. As DNA, the CDR3 is TGTGCCAGCAGTGAAAATCGGAGGGTCGAGTCTTTCTTT.

The gene calls are TRBV19 and TRBJ2-2; D is ambiguous. The CDR3 sequence is 12 residues long. V was pared by 4 bases and J by 5 bases, with 5 bases between. Germline-derived CDR1 and CDR2 are LNHDA and SQIVND (reference sequence). The chain's CDR3 is CASSTWTGELFF. CDR3 DNA: TGTGCCAGTAGTACATGGACCGGGGAGCTGTTTTTT. The complete variable domain, with remaining parts taken from reference TRBV19 and TRBJ2-2, reads DGGITQSPKYLFRKEGQNVTLSCEQNLNHDAMYWYRQDPGQGLRLIYYSQIVNDFQKGDIAEGYSVSREKKESFPLTVTSAQKNPTAFYLCASSTWTGELFFGEGSRLTVL.

This clonotype has ten or more counts. The rearrangement uses TRBV20-1 and TRBJ2-5; D uncertain. The germline CDR1 and CDR2 sequences are DFQATT and SNEGSKA (reference sequence). The CDR3 spans 14 residues. The V end was cut by 3 bases, the J end by 4 bases, with 15 bases between. CDR3 nucleotides: TGCAGTGCTAGGATTACTGGAAGACTAGAGACCCAGTACTTC. Its translation is CSARITGRLETQYF.

Ten or more counts support this clonotype. The rearrangement uses TRBV30 and TRBJ2-7; no clear D gene. The germline CDR1 and CDR2 sequences are GTSNPN and SVGIG (reference sequence). V lost 4 bases and J lost 2, with 12 bases in between. CDR3 length: 13 residues. CDR3 loop: CAWTRLGPYEQYF. The CDR3 nucleotides are TGTGCCTGGACCCGCCTCGGGCCCTACGAGCAGTACTTC.

This clonotype occurred many times. This chain's CDR3 is CAWVTGPGGYTF. The CDR3, as DNA: TGTGCCTGGGTGACAGGGCCAGGCGGCTACACCTTC. The chain carries TRBV30 and TRBJ1-2; TRBD1 matches 7 bases. This CDR3 comprises 12 residues. V lost 5 bases to trimming and J lost 8 bases; unmatched junction nucleotides: 8. CDR1 and CDR2 from the germline V gene are GTSNPN and SVGIG (reference sequence). The entire variable domain, with the rest obtained from reference TRBV30 and TRBJ1-2, is as follows: SQTIHQWPATLVQPVGSPLSLECTVEGTSNPNLYWYRQAAGRGLQLLFYSVGIGQISSEVPQNLSASRPQDRQFILSSKKLLLSDSGFYLCAWVTGPGGYTFGSGTRLTVV.

This clonotype came up many times. The rearrangement joins TRBV6-1 to TRBJ1-2; a possible D gene is TRBD1 (5 bases). Germline assignment: CDR1 MNHNS and CDR2 SASEGT. The CDR3 contains 15 residues. V was shortened by 7 bases and J by 7 bases, with 22 bases between the two germline ends. CDR3 protein: CASTIASSGSFGYTF. DNA for the CDR3: TGTGCCAGCACCATCGCTTCTTCAGGGTCTTTTGGCTACACCTTC.

The rearrangement links TRBV7-9 to TRBJ1-2; a possible D gene is TRBD1 (6 bases). The CDR3 extends over 15 amino acids. V was clipped by 5 bases and J by 0 bases, with 13 bases between them. Looked up from germline, CDR1 is SEHNR and CDR2 is FQNEAQ (reference sequence). The CDR3 bases are TGTGCCAGCAGCCCTGGGACACCATCTAACTATGGCTACACCTTC. This sequence encodes CASSPGTPSNYGYTF.

This clonotype was counted many times. The chain recombines TRBV7-8 with TRBJ2-2; TRBD2 aligns across 12 bases. Germline values: CDR1 SGHVS, CDR2 FQNEAQ. This CDR3 spans 17 amino acids. J lost 6 bases, V lost 1 base, and 6 bases had no gene match. CDR3 in amino acids: CASSLGRLAGGAGELFF. The CDR3, as DNA: TGTGCCAGCAGCTTAGGGAGGCTAGCGGGAGGGGCCGGGGAGCTGTTTTTT.

This clonotype was counted ten times or more. The rearrangement uses TRBV19 and TRBJ1-1, with 7 bases identical to TRBD1. The germline CDR1 and CDR2 sequences are LNHDA and SQIVND (reference sequence). V was pared by 3 bases and J by 4 bases, with 5 bases of the junction left unmatched. This CDR3 has 14 residues. This CDR3 reads CASSIRAGGTEAFF. Here the CDR3 DNA reads TGTGCCAGTAGTATCCGGGCAGGGGGCACTGAAGCTTTCTTT.

This clonotype has only a few counts. This chain joins TRBV6-2 or TRBV6-3 and TRBJ2-7; tentatively, D is TRBD1 (6 bases). Germline CDR1 and CDR2: MNHEY and SVGEGT. CDR3 length: 15 amino acids. The germline V and J ends were trimmed by 6 bases and 6 bases, with 21 bases remaining between them. CDR3 bases: TGTGCCAGCAGCTCCCCCCGGACAGTCTTCTGCGAGCAGTACTTC. Its translation is CASSSPRTVFCEQYF.

The table lists this clonotype with many counts. The chain is built from TRBV7-3 and TRBJ2-2; D remains ambiguous. CDR3 length equals 15 residues. Per the germline V gene, CDR1 is SGHTA and CDR2 is FQGTGA. Trimming took off 5 bases at V and 1 base at J, with 11 bases between the two ends. CDR3 region: CASSPGVQNTGELFF. The CDR3 region has the DNA TGTGCCAGCAGCCCAGGTGTCCAGAACACCGGGGAGCTGTTTTTT.

The rearrangement links TRBV7-2 to TRBJ2-5, with D possibly TRBD1 on 7 matching bases. Germline CDR1 is SGHTA and CDR2 is FQGNSA. This CDR3 contains 15 residues. Trimming cost V 7 bases and J 5 bases, with 20 bases left between them. The CDR3 DNA reads as TGTGCCAGCATCCAACGACAGGGCGGAGGGGAGACCCAGTACTTC. Protein sequence: CASIQRQGGGETQYF. Looking up the rest from reference TRBV7-2 and TRBJ2-5 gives the full variable domain: GAGVSQSPSNKVTEKGKDVELRCDPISGHTALYWYRQSLGQGLEFLIYFQGNSAPDKSGLPSDRFSAERTGGSVSTLTIQRTQQEDSAVYLCASIQRQGGGETQYFGPGTRLLVL.

In this sample, this clonotype turned up many times. The V and J genes are TRBV19 and TRBJ2-2, with D perhaps TRBD1 (5 bases). There are 18 residues in the CDR3. Per germline, CDR1 LNHDA and CDR2 SQIVND (reference sequence). Trimming pared 7 bases from V and 0 bases from J, leaving 21 bases between. The CDR3 DNA follows: TGTGCCAGTAAGCAGGGTCTAGTGGGTTATGCGAACACCGGGGAGCTGTTTTTT. Its translation: CASKQGLVGYANTGELFF.

This clonotype has only one observation. J is TRBJ2-7 and V is TRBV6-2 or TRBV6-3; tentatively, D is TRBD1 or TRBD2 (6 bases each). The V and J ends lost 2 bases and 6 bases respectively, with 14 bases between them. This CDR3 comprises 14 residues. Germline CDR1 MNHEY, CDR2 SVGEGT. The DNA for the CDR3 is TGTGCCAGCAGTTACATCGACAGGCGGGGCGAGCAGTACTTC. This gives the protein CASSYIDRRGEQYF.

This clonotype was observed at least ten times. The chain couples TRBV18 to TRBJ2-5; D is uncertain. This CDR3 is built from 13 residues. Germline CDR1 is KGHSH and CDR2 is LQKENI. V was clipped by 3 bases and J by 4 bases, with 9 bases between them. The CDR3 DNA is TGTGCCAGCTCACCGGTGGTTGGAGAGACCCAGTACTTC. Amino acid sequence: CASSPVVGETQYF.

This clonotype was seen ten or more times. V usage is TRBV12-3 or TRBV12-4 and J usage is TRBJ1-5; no definite D call. The CDR3 sequence is 13 residues long. Trimming removed 7 bases at V and 3 bases at J, with 10 bases between. The CDR3 DNA is TGTGCCAGCACCTACGCATACAATCAGCCCCAGCATTTT. As protein: CASTYAYNQPQHF.

This chain joins TRBV18 and TRBJ2-7; 7 nucleotides align to TRBD1. CDR1 is KGHSH, CDR2 LQKENI, per germline. This CDR3 spans 14 amino acids. Germline trimming cut 4 bases from V and 3 bases from J; bases unmatched to any gene: 6. The CDR3 nucleotides are TGTGCCAGCTCACAGACGGGACAGTTCTACGAGCAGTACTTC. This codes for CASSQTGQFYEQYF.

This clonotype was seen many times. J is TRBJ1-6 and V is TRBV5-5; D is unresolved. The CDR3 runs to 15 residues. Germline V gives CDR1 SGHKS, CDR2 YYEKEE (reference sequence). Trimming removed 5 bases from V and 0 bases from J, with 9 bases in between. Here the CDR3 DNA reads TGTGCCAGCAGGTCGGAGAGCTCCTATAATTCACCCCTCCACTTT. Residues: CASRSESSYNSPLHF.

This sequence joins TRBV6-2 or TRBV6-3 and TRBJ2-1; 7 nucleotides match TRBD2. V gave up 7 bases and J gave up 1 base; unmatched junction bases: 4. Per germline, CDR1 MNHEY and CDR2 SVGEGT. The CDR3 runs 14 residues. The CDR3 loop is CASTSGGSYNEQFF. In DNA form, the CDR3 reads TGTGCCAGCACATCGGGAGGTTCCTACAATGAGCAGTTCTTC.